The rows below give T cell receptor beta chains drawn from one sample of a study of T cell responses to AZD1222 COVID-19 vaccine. The protocol was immunoSEQ multiplex PCR, while the TCRdb copy is restricted to in-frame clones and leaves out a portion. The profile shows approximately 100,000 clones, around 90% of them singletons. The specimen comprised peripheral blood, sampled on day 0 of AZD1222 vaccination. The receptors were sampled from an adult in good health. CDR3s include the opening cysteine and the closing phenylalanine or tryptophan. A D gene is named only where the DNA matches it firmly. Size values are once, few and many counts, or a class for expanded clones, and some rows have none.

CDR3aa	CDR3nt	abundance	d_gene	j_gene	v_gene
CASSLRGQPTNEKLFF	TGCGCCAGCAGCTTGAGAGGACAGCCAACTAATGAAAAACTGTTTTTT	-	-	TRBJ1-4	TRBV5-1
CASGGAHNYGYTF	TGTGCCAGCGGGGGGGCACACAACTATGGCTACACCTTC	-	-	TRBJ1-2	TRBV28
CASSLTGQGLSYNEQFF	TGTGCCAGCAGCTTAACAGGACAGGGTTTGAGCTACAATGAGCAGTTCTTC	-	TRBD1	TRBJ2-1	TRBV7-3
CASSLAGQGPAYEQYF	TGTGCCAGCAGCTTAGCCGGACAGGGACCGGCCTACGAGCAGTACTTC	once	TRBD1	TRBJ2-7	TRBV7-9
CATSRGGSQPQHF	TGTGCCACCAGTAGGGGTGGGAGCCAGCCCCAGCATTTT	-	-	TRBJ1-5	TRBV24-1
CASILGLYEQYF	TGTGCCAGCATCTTAGGGCTGTACGAGCAGTACTTC	-	-	TRBJ2-7	TRBV21-1
CSDANSGNTYNEQFF	TGCAGCGATGCCAACAGCGGGAACACTTACAATGAGCAGTTCTTC	once	TRBD2	TRBJ2-1	TRBV29-1
CASSQAGRYEQYF	TGCGCCAGCAGCCAAGCGGGAAGGTACGAGCAGTACTTC	-	-	TRBJ2-7	TRBV4-3
CASSSGAYNYGYTF	TGTGCCAGCAGCAGCGGGGCTTATAACTATGGCTACACCTTC	-	-	TRBJ1-2	TRBV5-4
CASSQIGSTDTQYF	TGTGCCAGCAGCCAAATAGGGAGCACAGATACGCAGTATTTT	-	-	TRBJ2-3	TRBV4-2
CASSQPLDHEQFF	TGTGCCAGCAGCCAACCACTAGATCATGAGCAGTTCTTC	-	-	TRBJ2-1	TRBV4-2
CATSDTRTGPLTGELFF	TGTGCCACCAGTGATACCCGAACGGGGCCTCTTACCGGGGAGCTGTTTTTT	-	-	TRBJ2-2	TRBV24-1
CASGTGATATNEKLFF	TGCGCCAGCGGGACAGGGGCCACCGCAACTAATGAAAAACTGTTTTTT	-	TRBD1	TRBJ1-4	TRBV5-1
CASSLPQGNTIYF	TGTGCCAGCAGTTTGCCTCAGGGAAACACCATATATTTT	-	-	TRBJ1-3	TRBV28
CASSLGDSQYNEQFF	TGCGCCAGCAGCTTGGGTGACAGCCAGTACAATGAGCAGTTCTTC	few	-	TRBJ2-1	TRBV5-1
CAWTRGGYGGEQYF	TGTGCCTGGACTAGGGGCGGATATGGAGGCGAGCAGTACTTC	-	-	TRBJ2-7	TRBV30
CASSLREKLFF	TGTGCCAGCAGCTTGAGGGAAAAACTGTTTTTT	-	-	TRBJ1-4	TRBV5-6
CASSEPRTGTYEQYF	TGTGCCAGCAGTGAACCCCGGACCGGGACCTACGAGCAGTACTTC	-	-	TRBJ2-7	TRBV6-1
CATSIGEGWGDETQYF	TGTGCCACCAGCATAGGAGAGGGTTGGGGTGATGAGACCCAGTACTTC	-	-	TRBJ2-5	TRBV15
CASSLNQNYGYTF	TGCGCCAGCAGCTTGAACCAGAACTATGGCTACACCTTC	-	-	TRBJ1-2	TRBV5-1
CASSQFGAVYETNEKLFF	TGCGCCAGCAGTCAATTCGGCGCGGTATATGAGACTAATGAAAAACTGTTTTTT	-	-	TRBJ1-4	TRBV23-1
CASPRMREGNQPQHF	TGTGCCAGCCCACGGATGCGGGAAGGCAATCAGCCCCAGCATTTT	-	-	TRBJ1-5	TRBV3-1/TRBV3-2
CASSYTRQGTEAFF	TGTGCCAGCAGTTATACCCGACAGGGCACTGAAGCTTTCTTT	-	TRBD1	TRBJ1-1	TRBV6-2/TRBV6-3
CASTSRGLYNQPQHF	TGCGCCAGCACTTCGAGGGGGCTCTACAATCAGCCCCAGCATTTT	few	TRBD1	TRBJ1-5	TRBV10-1
CASSLVSAGRDEQFF	TGTGCCAGCAGCTTAGTTTCGGCAGGGCGGGATGAGCAGTTCTTC	-	-	TRBJ2-1	TRBV11-2
CALGTGRGTEAFF	TGTGCCTTGGGGACAGGGCGGGGCACTGAAGCTTTCTTT	-	TRBD1	TRBJ1-1	TRBV7-9
CASSLQPVSNQPQHF	TGTGCCAGCAGTTTACAACCGGTAAGCAATCAGCCCCAGCATTTT	-	-	TRBJ1-5	TRBV27
CASSATSGSYNEQFF	TGCGCCAGCAGCGCGACTAGCGGGTCCTACAATGAGCAGTTCTTC	once	TRBD2	TRBJ2-1	TRBV5-1
CASSLGPTDTQYF	TGTGCCAGCAGCTTAGGACCCACAGATACGCAGTATTTT	-	-	TRBJ2-3	TRBV5-8
CASSIRAGQGNQPQHF	TGTGCCAGTAGTATAAGGGCAGGGCAGGGCAATCAGCCCCAGCATTTT	few	-	TRBJ1-5	TRBV19
CASSTRGYEQYF	TGTGCCAGCAGTACCAGGGGGTACGAGCAGTACTTC	-	TRBD1	TRBJ2-7	TRBV2
CASSLLIQRGLETQYF	TGTGCCAGCAGCTTATTGATCCAGCGGGGGTTAGAGACCCAGTACTTC	-	TRBD2	TRBJ2-5	TRBV7-9
CASSSGLAGSTDTQYF	TGTGCCAGCAGTTCGGGACTAGCAGGGAGCACAGATACGCAGTATTTT	-	TRBD2	TRBJ2-3	TRBV27
CASSHWTGNTEAFF	TGTGCCAGCAGCCATTGGACAGGGAACACTGAAGCTTTCTTT	-	TRBD1	TRBJ1-1	TRBV3-1/TRBV3-2
CASSQDGVPNTEAFF	TGCGCCAGCAGCCAAGACGGGGTGCCGAACACTGAAGCTTTCTTT	-	-	TRBJ1-1	TRBV4-1
CASSSLFRPIGELFF	TGTGCCAGCAGTTCCCTCTTCCGTCCGATCGGGGAGCTGTTTTTT	medium-sized	-	TRBJ2-2	TRBV6-5
CASSLGGGGRYNSPLHF	TGTGCCAGCAGCTTAGGTGGGGGAGGGAGGTATAATTCACCCCTCCACTTT	-	-	TRBJ1-6	TRBV11-2
CASSQAGQAYNSPLHF	TGTGCCAGCAGCCAAGCGGGACAGGCCTATAATTCACCCCTCCACTTT	-	TRBD1	TRBJ1-6	TRBV14
CASSLGQGARAFF	TGTGCCAGCAGCCTAGGACAGGGGGCGAGAGCTTTCTTT	once	TRBD1	TRBJ1-1	TRBV6-5
CASSPQADRYGYTF	TGTGCCAGCAGCCCACAAGCAGACAGATATGGCTACACCTTC	-	-	TRBJ1-2	TRBV7-2
CATVSLGNTEAFF	TGTGCCACCGTATCCCTGGGTAACACTGAAGCTTTCTTT	-	-	TRBJ1-1	TRBV10-3
CASSKQGSAETQYF	TGTGCCAGCAGTAAACAGGGGTCGGCGGAGACCCAGTACTTC	few	TRBD1	TRBJ2-5	TRBV5-4
CASSQEPGHYYEQYF	TGTGCCAGCAGCCAAGAACCGGGACACTACTACGAGCAGTACTTC	-	-	TRBJ2-7	TRBV4-2
CASSLFPAGGLYNEQFF	TGTGCCAGCAGCTTGTTTCCAGCGGGGGGGCTATACAATGAGCAGTTCTTC	-	TRBD2	TRBJ2-1	TRBV5-8
CASSEPGSSSPLHF	TGCGCCAGCAGTGAGCCAGGGTCGAGTTCACCCCTCCACTTT	-	-	TRBJ1-6	TRBV10-2
CASSPGEVTGNTIYF	TGCGCCAGCAGCCCAGGGGAGGTGACTGGAAACACCATATATTTT	-	-	TRBJ1-3	TRBV5-1
CASSYSTGVFPYEQYF	TGTGCCAGCAGTTACTCGACAGGTGTTTTCCCCTACGAGCAGTACTTC	once	-	TRBJ2-7	TRBV6-6
CASSNSRQAKNIQYF	TGTGCCAGCAGCAACAGTCGACAGGCCAAAAACATTCAGTACTTC	once	-	TRBJ2-4	TRBV7-8
CASKGQLNTEAFF	TGTGCCAGCAAGGGACAGCTGAACACTGAAGCTTTCTTT	-	TRBD1	TRBJ1-1	TRBV12-3/TRBV12-4
CASSQGRGSSPLHF	TGTGCCAGCAGCCAGGGGCGGGGTTCCTCACCCCTCCACTTT	few	-	TRBJ1-6	TRBV14
CATSDSWTGNEQFF	TGTGCCACCAGTGATTCATGGACTGGGAATGAGCAGTTCTTC	-	-	TRBJ2-1	TRBV24-1
CASSPGATNEKLFF	TGCGCCAGCAGTCCCGGGGCAACTAATGAAAAACTGTTTTTT	-	-	TRBJ1-4	TRBV10-2
CASEPYPGSEREAFF	TGCGCCAGCGAGCCATACCCGGGCAGCGAGCGTGAAGCTTTCTTT	-	-	TRBJ1-1	TRBV5-1
CASSVGERVKDTEAFF	TGTGCCAGCAGCGTGGGTGAGAGGGTTAAGGACACTGAAGCTTTCTTT	-	-	TRBJ1-1	TRBV5-6
CASSPEGGSSYEQYF	TGTGCCAGCTCACCAGAGGGGGGCAGCTCCTACGAGCAGTACTTC	-	-	TRBJ2-7	TRBV18
CASSPYAGRHYEQYF	TGTGCCAGCTCACCATACGCGGGGAGACACTACGAGCAGTACTTC	few	-	TRBJ2-7	TRBV18
CASSSHALAGGNNEQFF	TGTGCCAGCAGCTCACATGCCCTAGCGGGGGGCAACAATGAGCAGTTCTTC	-	TRBD2	TRBJ2-1	TRBV7-3
CASSSGGLDTEAFF	TGTGCCAGCAGCTCGGGGGGCTTGGACACTGAAGCTTTCTTT	once	-	TRBJ1-1	TRBV7-8
CASMTGGANSPLHF	TGTGCCAGCATGACAGGGGGGGCAAATTCACCCCTCCACTTT	-	TRBD1	TRBJ1-6	TRBV28
CASSIQGYEQFF	TGCGCCAGCAGCATACAGGGCTATGAGCAGTTCTTC	-	-	TRBJ2-1	TRBV5-1